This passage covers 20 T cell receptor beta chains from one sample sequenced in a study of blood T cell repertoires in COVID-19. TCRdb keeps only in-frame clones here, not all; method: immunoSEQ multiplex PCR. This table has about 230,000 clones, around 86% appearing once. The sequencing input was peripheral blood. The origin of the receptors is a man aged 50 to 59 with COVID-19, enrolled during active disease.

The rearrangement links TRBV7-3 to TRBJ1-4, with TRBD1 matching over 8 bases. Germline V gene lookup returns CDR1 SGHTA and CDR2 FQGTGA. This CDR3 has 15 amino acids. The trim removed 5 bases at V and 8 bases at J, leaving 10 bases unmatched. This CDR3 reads CASSPVQGGREKLFF. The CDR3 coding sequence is TGTGCCAGCAGCCCGGTACAGGGGGGAAGAGAAAAACTGTTTTTT.

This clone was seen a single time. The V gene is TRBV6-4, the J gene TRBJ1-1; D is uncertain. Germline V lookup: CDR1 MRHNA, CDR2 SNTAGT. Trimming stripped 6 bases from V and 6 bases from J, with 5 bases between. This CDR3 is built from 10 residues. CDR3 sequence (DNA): TGTGCCAGCAGCCCCGCTGAAGCTTTCTTT. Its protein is CASSPAEAFF.

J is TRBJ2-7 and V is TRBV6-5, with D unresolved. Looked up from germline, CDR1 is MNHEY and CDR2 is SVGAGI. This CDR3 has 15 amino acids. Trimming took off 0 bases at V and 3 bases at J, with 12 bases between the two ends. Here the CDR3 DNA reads TGTGCCAGCAGTTACTCGAGTCCCCCCAACTACGAGCAGTACTTC. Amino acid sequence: CASSYSSPPNYEQYF.

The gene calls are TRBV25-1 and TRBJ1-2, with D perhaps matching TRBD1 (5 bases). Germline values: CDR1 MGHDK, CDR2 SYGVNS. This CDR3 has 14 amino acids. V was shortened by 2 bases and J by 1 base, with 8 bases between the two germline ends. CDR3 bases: TGTGCCAGCAGTGAACAGGGAAATAACTATGGCTACACCTTC. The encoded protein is CASSEQGNNYGYTF.

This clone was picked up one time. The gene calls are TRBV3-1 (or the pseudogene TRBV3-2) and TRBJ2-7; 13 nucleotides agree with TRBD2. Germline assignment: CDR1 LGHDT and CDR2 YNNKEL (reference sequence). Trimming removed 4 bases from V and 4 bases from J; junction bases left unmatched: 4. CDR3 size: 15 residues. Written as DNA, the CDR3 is TGTGCCAGCAGCCCCCCGGGACTAGCGGGGTACGAGCAGTACTTC. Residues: CASSPPGLAGYEQYF.

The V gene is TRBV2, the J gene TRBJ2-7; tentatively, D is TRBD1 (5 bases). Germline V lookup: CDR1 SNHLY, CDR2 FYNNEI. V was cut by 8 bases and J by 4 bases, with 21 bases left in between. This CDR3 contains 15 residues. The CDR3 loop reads CASSFRGAATYEQYF. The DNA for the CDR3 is TGTGCCAGCTCCTTCCGTGGGGCAGCCACATACGAGCAGTACTTC.

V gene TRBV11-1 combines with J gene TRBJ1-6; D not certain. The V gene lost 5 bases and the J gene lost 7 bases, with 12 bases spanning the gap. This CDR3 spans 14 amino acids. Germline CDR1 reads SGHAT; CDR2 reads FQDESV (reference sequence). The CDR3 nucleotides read TGTGCCAGCAGCGACGCGGCGGGGAATTCACCCCTCCACTTT. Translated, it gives CASSDAAGNSPLHF.

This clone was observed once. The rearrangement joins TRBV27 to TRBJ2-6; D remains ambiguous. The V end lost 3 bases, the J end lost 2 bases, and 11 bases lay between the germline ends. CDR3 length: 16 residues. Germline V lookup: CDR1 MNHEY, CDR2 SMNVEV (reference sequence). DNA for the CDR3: TGTGCCAGCAGTTTCAGTGGTTTCCCTGGGGCCAACGTCCTGACTTTC. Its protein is CASSFSGFPGANVLTF.

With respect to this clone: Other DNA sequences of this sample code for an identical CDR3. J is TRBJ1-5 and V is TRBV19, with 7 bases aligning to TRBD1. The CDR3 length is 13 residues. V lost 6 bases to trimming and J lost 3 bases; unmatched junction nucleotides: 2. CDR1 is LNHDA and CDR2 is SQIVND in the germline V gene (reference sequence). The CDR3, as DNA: TGTGCCAGTAGGGGACAGACCAATCAGCCCCAGCATTTT. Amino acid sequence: CASRGQTNQPQHF. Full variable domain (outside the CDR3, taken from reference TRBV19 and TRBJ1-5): DGGITQSPKYLFRKEGQNVTLSCEQNLNHDAMYWYRQDPGQGLRLIYYSQIVNDFQKGDIAEGYSVSREKKESFPLTVTSAQKNPTAFYLCASRGQTNQPQHFGDGTRLSIL.

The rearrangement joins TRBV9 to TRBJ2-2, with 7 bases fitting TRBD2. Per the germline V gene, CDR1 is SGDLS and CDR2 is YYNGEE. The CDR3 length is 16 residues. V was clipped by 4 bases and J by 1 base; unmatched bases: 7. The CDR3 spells CASSIGLVGNTGELFF. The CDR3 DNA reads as TGTGCCAGCAGCATCGGACTAGTCGGGAACACCGGGGAGCTGTTTTTT.

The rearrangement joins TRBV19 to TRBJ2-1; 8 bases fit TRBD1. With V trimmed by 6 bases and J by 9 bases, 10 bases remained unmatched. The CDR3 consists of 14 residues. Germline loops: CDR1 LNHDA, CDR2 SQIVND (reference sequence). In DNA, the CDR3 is TGTGCCAGTAGCGGACAGGGTCGCAGGGGTGAGCAGTTCTTC. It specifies CASSGQGRRGEQFF.

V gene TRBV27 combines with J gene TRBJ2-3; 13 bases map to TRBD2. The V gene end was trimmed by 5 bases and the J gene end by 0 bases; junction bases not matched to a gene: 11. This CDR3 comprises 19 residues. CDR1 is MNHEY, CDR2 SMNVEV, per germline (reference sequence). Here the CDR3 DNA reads TGTGCCAGCAGTACACCCGGGACTAGCGGGGACACTAGCACAGATACGCAGTATTTT. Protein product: CASSTPGTSGDTSTDTQYF.

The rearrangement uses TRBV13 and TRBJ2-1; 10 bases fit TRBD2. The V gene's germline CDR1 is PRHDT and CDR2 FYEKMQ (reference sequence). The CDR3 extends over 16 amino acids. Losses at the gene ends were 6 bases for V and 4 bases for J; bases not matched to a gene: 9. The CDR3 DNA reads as TGTGCCAGCAGGGCGGACCTTAGCGGGAGGTACAATGAGCAGTTCTTC. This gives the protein CASRADLSGRYNEQFF.

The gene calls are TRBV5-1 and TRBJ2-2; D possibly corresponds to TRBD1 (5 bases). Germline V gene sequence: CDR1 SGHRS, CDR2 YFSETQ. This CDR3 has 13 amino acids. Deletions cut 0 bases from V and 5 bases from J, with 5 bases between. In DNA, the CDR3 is TGCGCCAGCAGCTTGGCAGGGACCGGGGAGCTGTTTTTT. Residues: CASSLAGTGELFF. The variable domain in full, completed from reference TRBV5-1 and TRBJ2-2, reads KAGVTQTPRYLIKTRGQQVTLSCSPISGHRSVSWYQQTPGQGLQFLFEYFSETQRNKGNFPGRFSGRQFSNSRSEMNVSTLELGDSALYLCASSLAGTGELFFGEGSRLTVL.

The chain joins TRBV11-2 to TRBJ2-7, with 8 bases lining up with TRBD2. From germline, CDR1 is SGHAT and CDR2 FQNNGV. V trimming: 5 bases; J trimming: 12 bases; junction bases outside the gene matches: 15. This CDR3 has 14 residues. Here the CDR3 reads CASSAPLLGTRLYF. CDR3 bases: TGTGCCAGCAGCGCCCCCCTGCTTGGGACTAGGCTGTACTTC. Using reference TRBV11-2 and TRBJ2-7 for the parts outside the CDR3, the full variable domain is EAGVAQSPRYKIIEKRQSVAFWCNPISGHATLYWYQQILGQGPKLLIQFQNNGVVDDSQLPKDRFSAERLKGVDSTLKIQPAKLEDSAVYLCASSAPLLGTRLYFGPGTRLTVT.

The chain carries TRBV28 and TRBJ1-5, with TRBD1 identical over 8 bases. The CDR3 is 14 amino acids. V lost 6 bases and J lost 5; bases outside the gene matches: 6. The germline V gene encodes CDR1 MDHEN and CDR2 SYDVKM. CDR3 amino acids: CASRAGQDDQPQHF. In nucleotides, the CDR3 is TGTGCCAGCAGAGCGGGACAGGACGATCAGCCCCAGCATTTT.

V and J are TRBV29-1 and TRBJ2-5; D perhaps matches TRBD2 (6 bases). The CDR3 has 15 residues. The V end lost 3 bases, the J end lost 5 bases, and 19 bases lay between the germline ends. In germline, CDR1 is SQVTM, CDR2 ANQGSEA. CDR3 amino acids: CSVDPPTSGGETQYF. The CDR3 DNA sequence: TGCAGCGTTGATCCCCCGACTAGTGGCGGGGAGACCCAGTACTTC.

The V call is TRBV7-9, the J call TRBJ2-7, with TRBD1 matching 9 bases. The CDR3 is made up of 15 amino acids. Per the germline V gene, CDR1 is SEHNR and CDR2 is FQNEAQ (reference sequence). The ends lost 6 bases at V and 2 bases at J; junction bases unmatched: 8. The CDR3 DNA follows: TGTGCCAGCAGACCCCAGGGACAGGGTCCCTACGAGCAGTACTTC. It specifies CASRPQGQGPYEQYF.

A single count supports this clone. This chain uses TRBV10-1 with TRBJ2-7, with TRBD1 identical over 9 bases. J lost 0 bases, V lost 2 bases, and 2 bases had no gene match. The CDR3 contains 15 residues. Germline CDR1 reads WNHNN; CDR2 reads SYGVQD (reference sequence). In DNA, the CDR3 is TGCGCCAGCAGTGAGATGGGACAGGGCTCCTACGAGCAGTACTTC. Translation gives CASSEMGQGSYEQYF.

DNA for the CDR3: TGCGCCAGCAGCTCCCTACCCGGGACACAAGACTACGAGCAGTACTTC. Translating it yields CASSSLPGTQDYEQYF. This chain connects TRBV5-1 to TRBJ2-7; TRBD1 might be the D (6 bases). Germline V gene data show CDR1 as SGHRS and CDR2 as YFSETQ. The CDR3 contains 16 residues. Deletions cut 3 bases from V and 3 bases from J, with 19 bases between.